This entry concerns a single T cell receptor beta chain. Antigen: not known. These data are taken from a study of T cell repertoires in cytomegalovirus infection. Study-wide background: Shared public TCR beta signatures pointed to both CMV infection and a matching HLA type. Study-wide findings and caveats: The study found HLA-C-restricted CMV-specific TCR beta clonotypes dominating the ex vivo response.

A single record per CDR3 protein comes from TCRdb applying MiXCR to the reads. This sample yields fewer than 70,000 distinct CDR3 sequences, of which approximately 30% are seen a single time; roughly 60% belongs to the top ten. Per the germline V gene, CDR1 is SNHLY and CDR2 is FYNNEI. CDR3 length: 15 amino acids. The J segment lost 1 base and the V segment lost 2 bases, leaving 4 bases of the junction unmatched. This TCR came from a human donor in good health (CMV status not recorded). Some clones in this sample may be carry-over from other donors' samples. The chain is built from TRBV2 and TRBJ2-5, with 7 bases identical to TRBD1. The specimen was CD8+ T cells from cultured PBMCs, collected from culture after CMV antigen stimulation. Written as DNA, the CDR3 is TGTGCCAGCAGTGAAATTAGGGACAGCCAAGAGACCCAGTACTTC. It codes for CASSEIRDSQETQYF.